This entry lists 14 T cell receptor beta chains sequenced from one sample in a study of spatial heterogeneity in lung cancer. Study-level results: Intratumoral expanded alpha and beta TCR counts were found to track tumor mutation counts.

TCRdb re-analysed the 5' RACE reads in MiXCR, keeping a single row per CDR3 protein. The sample lists about 320 distinct CDR3 sequences; under 25% were seen once. Their antigens remain unidentified. The time point was: sample taken at primary tumor resection. This specimen consisted of lung tumor tissue, obtained at surgery. The receptor set was obtained from a male donor with early-stage non-small cell lung cancer.

The chain carries TRBV7-2 and TRBJ2-3; 7 nucleotides align to TRBD1. Germline CDR1 and CDR2: SGHTA and FQGNSA. The V gene end was trimmed by 5 bases and the J gene end by 2 bases; junction bases not matched to a gene: 13. The CDR3 runs 17 residues. The CDR3 loop reads CASSPRQGRGYTDTQYF. In DNA form, the CDR3 reads TGTGCCAGCAGCCCGCGACAGGGAAGGGGGTACACAGATACGCAGTATTTT.

In regard to this clonotype: Given the absence of the conserved phenylalanine or tryptophan at the CDR3 end, a read error is likely. V gene TRBV7-3 combines with J gene TRBJ2-2; 8 nucleotides match TRBD2. CDR3 length equals 14 residues. Looked up from germline, CDR1 is SGHTA and CDR2 is FQGTGA. The V and J ends lost 5 bases and 7 bases, in that order; junction bases with no gene match: 6. The CDR3 region has the DNA TGTGCCAGCAGCCGACTAGCGTATGGCGGGGAGCTGTTTCTT. This gives the protein CASSRLAYGGELFL.

This clonotype is classed as large (0.1 to 1%). V and J are TRBV19 and TRBJ2-7, with 8 bases identical to TRBD1. Germline V gene data show CDR1 as LNHDA and CDR2 as SQIVND (reference sequence). The CDR3 spans 14 residues. V lost 5 bases, J lost 3 bases, and 6 bases stayed unmatched. The DNA of the CDR3 is TGTGCCAGTAGTTCAGGGACAGGCAGCTACGAGCAGTACTTC. This sequence encodes CASSSGTGSYEQYF.

CDR3 sequence (DNA): TGTGCCAGCCGTACGGACAATCAGCCCCAGCATTTT. Its protein is CASRTDNQPQHF. The chain is built from TRBV2 and TRBJ1-5; D is undetermined. V gave up 8 bases and J gave up 3 bases, with 8 bases separating them. Germline assignment: CDR1 SNHLY and CDR2 FYNNEI. CDR3 length: 12 amino acids.

By share, this clonotype ranks as large. The chain recombines TRBV7-3 with TRBJ2-3; maybe TRBD2 (5 bases). Germline CDR1 is SGHTA and CDR2 is FQGTGA. This CDR3 is 13 amino acids long. With 6 bases removed from V and 1 base from J, the gap between germline ends came to 8 bases. CDR3: CASSAGGTDTQYF. The CDR3 nucleotides are TGTGCCAGCAGTGCCGGGGGCACAGATACGCAGTATTTT.

This clonotype is large. V and J are TRBV6-1 and TRBJ2-7, with unresolved D. Trimming removed 0 bases at V and 0 bases at J, with 9 bases between. Germline V CDR1 and CDR2: MNHNS, SASEGT. The CDR3 covers 15 residues. The CDR3 coding sequence is TGTGCCAGCAGTGAAGCGCGGTCAGCCTCCTACGAGCAGTACTTC. Translating it yields CASSEARSASYEQYF.

This clonotype turned up a few times. In DNA, the CDR3 is TGTGCCAGCTGCAAACAGGGGGGATCGGAGACCCAGTACTTC. Protein: CASCKQGGSETQYF. V and J are TRBV12-3 or TRBV12-4 and TRBJ2-5; 8 bases line up with TRBD1. Trimming removed 8 bases from V and 5 bases from J; junction bases left unmatched: 10. The CDR3 extends over 14 amino acids.

By proportion, this clonotype is large. DNA for the CDR3: TGTGCCAGCAGTCTTAAGGGCGGGTCCAACGTCCTGACTTTC. Encoded protein: CASSLKGGSNVLTF. V and J are TRBV3-1 and TRBJ2-6; possibly TRBD2 for D (5 bases). This CDR3 region has 14 residues. Germline V gene lookup returns CDR1 LGHDT and CDR2 YNNKEL (reference sequence). Trimming took 6 bases from V and 8 from J, leaving 14 bases between them.

The J gene is TRBJ2-2, the V gene TRBV20-1; D ambiguous. The CDR3 is 14 residues long. V was shortened by 3 bases and J by 1 base, with 9 bases between the two germline ends. CDR1 DFQATT and CDR2 SNEGSKA come from the germline V gene (reference sequence). DNA for the CDR3: TGCAGTGCTAGCGGGCCCAAGAACACCGGGGAGCTGTTTTTT. It translates to CSASGPKNTGELFF.

The V and J genes are TRBV7-2 and TRBJ2-5, with TRBD2 matching 10 bases. V trimming: 7 bases; J trimming: 5 bases; junction bases outside the gene matches: 7. This CDR3 is built from 14 residues. Per germline, CDR1 SGHTA and CDR2 FQGNSA. CDR3 loop: CASTPGLASETQYF. The CDR3 DNA reads TGTGCCAGCACACCGGGACTAGCGTCGGAGACCCAGTACTTC.

This clonotype was counted only a few times. The rearrangement links TRBV20-1 to TRBJ2-2, with 7 bases aligning to TRBD2. V shed 6 bases, J shed 6 bases, and the junction held 10 bases outside the gene matches. The CDR3 consists of 14 residues. Germline V gene sequence: CDR1 DFQATT, CDR2 SNEGSKA (reference sequence). The CDR3 DNA sequence: TGCAGTGCCACCGGGACCGGGAGGCCCGGGGAGCTGTTTTTT. Amino acid sequence: CSATGTGRPGELFF.

By its share, this clonotype is large. This chain connects TRBV5-6 to TRBJ1-5, with D tentatively TRBD1 (6 bases). In germline, CDR1 is SGHDT, CDR2 YYEEEE. Trimming removed 1 base from V and 6 bases from J, with 20 bases in between. This CDR3 is 17 amino acids long. The CDR3 sequence is CASSLRWSGGQGQPQHF. CDR3 DNA: TGTGCCAGCAGCTTGAGGTGGAGCGGGGGCCAGGGTCAGCCCCAGCATTTT.

This clonotype ranks as large. The chain is built from TRBV6-4 and TRBJ2-1; 12 bases match TRBD2. The germline V gene has CDR1 MRHNA and CDR2 SNTAGT. V lost 2 bases to trimming and J lost 1 base; unmatched junction nucleotides: 0. The CDR3 has 16 residues. CDR3 protein: CASSDGTSGSYNEQFF. DNA for the CDR3: TGTGCCAGCAGTGACGGGACTAGCGGGTCCTACAATGAGCAGTTCTTC.

This clonotype is large (0.1 to 1%) by share. V is TRBV12-3 or TRBV12-4 and J is TRBJ1-1, with TRBD1 as a possible D gene (5 bases). The V end was cut by 7 bases, the J end by 3 bases, with 15 bases between. The CDR3 is 14 residues long. CDR3 coding DNA: TGTGCCAGCACCTGGGCAGGGAGGGACACTGAAGCTTTCTTT. It specifies CASTWAGRDTEAFF.